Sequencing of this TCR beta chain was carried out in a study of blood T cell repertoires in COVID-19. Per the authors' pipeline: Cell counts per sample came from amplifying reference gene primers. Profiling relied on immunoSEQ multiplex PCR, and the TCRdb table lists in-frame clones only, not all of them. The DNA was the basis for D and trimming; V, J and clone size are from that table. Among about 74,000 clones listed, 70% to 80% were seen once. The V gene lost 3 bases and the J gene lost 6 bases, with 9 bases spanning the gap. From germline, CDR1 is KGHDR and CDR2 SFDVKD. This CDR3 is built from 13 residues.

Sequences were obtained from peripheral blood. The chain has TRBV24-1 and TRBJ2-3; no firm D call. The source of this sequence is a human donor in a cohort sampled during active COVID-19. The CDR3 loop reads CATSDPDLDTQYF. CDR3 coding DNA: TGTGCCACCAGTGATCCTGACTTGGATACGCAGTATTTT.